The entry below describes one TCR beta chain. Its antigen is as yet unknown. Clones were sequenced by immunoSEQ multiplex PCR, and TCRdb holds only the in-frame ones, with some missing. Of approximately 140,000 clones in the sample, 75% to 90% were seen once. In germline, CDR1 is SGHVS, CDR2 FQNEAQ. This CDR3 region has 15 residues. V lost 2 bases and J 0 bases, leaving 10 bases between the germline ends. This sample is drawn from a study of T cell responses to AZD1222 COVID-19 vaccine. Study-wide points: No day 14 peak samples; only post-peak repertoires were characterized. With dominance at 160-218 and 743-854, vaccine-associated CD4 TCRs spanned spike. Baseline serology detected seropositivity in only 5 to 7 AZD1222 recipients.

The rearrangement uses TRBV7-8 and TRBJ1-1; perhaps TRBD1 as D (5 bases). This receptor was obtained from an adult in good health. The sequencing here drew on peripheral blood, taken on day 0 of MenACWY control vaccination. This CDR3 is CASSLSMTVNTEAFF. The DNA for the CDR3 is TGTGCCAGCAGCTTATCAATGACAGTGAACACTGAAGCTTTCTTT. The full variable domain, completed using reference TRBV7-8 and TRBJ1-1, is GAGVSQSPRYKVAKRGQDVALRCDPISGHVSLFWYQQALGQGPEFLTYFQNEAQLDKSGLPSDRFFAERPEGSVSTLKIQRTQQEDSAVYLCASSLSMTVNTEAFFGQGTRLTVV.